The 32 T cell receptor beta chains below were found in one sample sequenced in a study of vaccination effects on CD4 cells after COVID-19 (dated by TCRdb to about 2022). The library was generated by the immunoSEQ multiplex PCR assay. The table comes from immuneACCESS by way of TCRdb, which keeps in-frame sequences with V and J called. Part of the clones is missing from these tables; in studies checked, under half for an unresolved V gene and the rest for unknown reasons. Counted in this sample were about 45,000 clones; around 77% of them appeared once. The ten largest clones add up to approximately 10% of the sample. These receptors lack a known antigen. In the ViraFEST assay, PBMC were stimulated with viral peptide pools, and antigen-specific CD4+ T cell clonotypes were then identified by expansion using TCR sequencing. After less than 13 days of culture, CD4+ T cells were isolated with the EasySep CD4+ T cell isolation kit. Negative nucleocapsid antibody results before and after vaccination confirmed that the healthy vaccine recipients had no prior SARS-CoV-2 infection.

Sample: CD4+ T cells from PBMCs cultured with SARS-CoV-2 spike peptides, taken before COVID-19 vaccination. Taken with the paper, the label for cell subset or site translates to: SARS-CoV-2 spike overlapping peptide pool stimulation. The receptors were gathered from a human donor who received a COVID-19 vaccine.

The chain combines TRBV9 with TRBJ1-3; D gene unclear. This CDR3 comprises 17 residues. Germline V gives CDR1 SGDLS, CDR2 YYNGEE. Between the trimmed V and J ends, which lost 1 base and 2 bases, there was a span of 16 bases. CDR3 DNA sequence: TGTGCCAGCAGCGTATCCGGCGTCGACGGCCCTGGAAACACCATATATTTT. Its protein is CASSVSGVDGPGNTIYF.

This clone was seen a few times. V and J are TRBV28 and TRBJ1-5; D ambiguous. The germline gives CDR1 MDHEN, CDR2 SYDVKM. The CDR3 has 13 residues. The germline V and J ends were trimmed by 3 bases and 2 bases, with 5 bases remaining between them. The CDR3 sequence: CASSFGRNQPQHF. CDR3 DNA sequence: TGTGCCAGCAGTTTTGGTCGCAATCAGCCCCAGCATTTT.

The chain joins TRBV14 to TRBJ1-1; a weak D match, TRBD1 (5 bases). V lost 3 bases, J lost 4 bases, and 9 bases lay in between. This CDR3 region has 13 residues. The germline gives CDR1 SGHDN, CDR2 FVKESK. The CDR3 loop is CASSQEGFTEAFF. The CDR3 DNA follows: TGTGCCAGCAGCCAGGAGGGGTTCACTGAAGCTTTCTTT.

The CDR3 here is CASSARQGAITGELFF. The DNA of the CDR3 is TGCGCCAGCAGTGCCCGACAGGGGGCGATCACCGGGGAGCTGTTTTTT. The chain employs TRBV10-1 and TRBJ2-2, with 10 bases matching TRBD1. Germline CDR1 is WNHNN and CDR2 is SYGVQD (reference sequence). V shed 4 bases and J 4 bases; nucleotides not matched to a gene: 6. The CDR3 sequence is 16 residues long.

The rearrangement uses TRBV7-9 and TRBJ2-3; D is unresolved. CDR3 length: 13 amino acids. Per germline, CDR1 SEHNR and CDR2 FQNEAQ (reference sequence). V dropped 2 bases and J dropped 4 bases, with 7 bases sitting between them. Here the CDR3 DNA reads TGTGCCAGCAGCTTATCCCCCCCAGATACGCAGTATTTT. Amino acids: CASSLSPPDTQYF.

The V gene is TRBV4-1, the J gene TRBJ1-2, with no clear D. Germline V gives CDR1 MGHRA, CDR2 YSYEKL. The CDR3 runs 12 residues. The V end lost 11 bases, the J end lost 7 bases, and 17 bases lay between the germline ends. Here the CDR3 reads CACRSPGRGYTF. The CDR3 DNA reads TGCGCCTGTCGCTCCCCAGGTCGTGGCTACACCTTC.

The CDR3 DNA follows: TGTGCCAGCAGCTTAGCCGTTAACTATGGCTACACCTTC. Protein product: CASSLAVNYGYTF. The chain employs TRBV11-1 and TRBJ1-2; D remains ambiguous. V was clipped by 0 bases and J by 1 base, with 3 bases between them. CDR1 SGHAT and CDR2 FQDESV come from the germline V gene (reference sequence). The CDR3 runs 13 residues.

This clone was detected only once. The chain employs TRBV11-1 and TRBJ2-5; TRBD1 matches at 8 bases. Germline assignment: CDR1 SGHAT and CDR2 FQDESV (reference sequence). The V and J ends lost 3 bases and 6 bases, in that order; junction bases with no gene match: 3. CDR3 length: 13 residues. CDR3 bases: TGTGCCAGCAGCTTGCAGGGGGCCCAGACCCAGTACTTC. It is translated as CASSLQGAQTQYF.

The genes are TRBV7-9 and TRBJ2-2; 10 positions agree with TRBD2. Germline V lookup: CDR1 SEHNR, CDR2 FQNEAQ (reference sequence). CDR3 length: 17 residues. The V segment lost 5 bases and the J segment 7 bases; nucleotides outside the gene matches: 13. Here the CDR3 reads CASSPSRSGGGGGELFF. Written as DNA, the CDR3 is TGTGCCAGCAGCCCGTCCCGGAGCGGGGGGGGCGGCGGGGAGCTGTTTTTT.

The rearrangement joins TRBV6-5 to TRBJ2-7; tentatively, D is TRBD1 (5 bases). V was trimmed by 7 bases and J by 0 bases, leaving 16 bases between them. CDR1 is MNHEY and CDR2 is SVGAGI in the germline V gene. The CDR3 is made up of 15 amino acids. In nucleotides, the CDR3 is TGTGCCAGCACCGAACAGGACGGGCTCTCCTACGAGCAGTACGTC. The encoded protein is CASTEQDGLSYEQYV.

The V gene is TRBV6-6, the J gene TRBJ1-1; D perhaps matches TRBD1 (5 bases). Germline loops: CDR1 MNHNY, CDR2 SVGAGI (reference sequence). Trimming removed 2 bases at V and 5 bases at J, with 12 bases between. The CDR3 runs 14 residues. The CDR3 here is CASSYDGGGTEAFF. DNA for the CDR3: TGTGCCAGCAGTTACGATGGGGGGGGGACTGAAGCTTTCTTT.

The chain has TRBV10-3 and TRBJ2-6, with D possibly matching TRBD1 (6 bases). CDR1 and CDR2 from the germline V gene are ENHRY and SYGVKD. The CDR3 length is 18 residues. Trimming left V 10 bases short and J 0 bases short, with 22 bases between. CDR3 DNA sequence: TGTGCCAGTGGGAACCCGGGACAACTCAGCTCTGGGGCCAACGTCCTGACTTTC. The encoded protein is CASGNPGQLSSGANVLTF.

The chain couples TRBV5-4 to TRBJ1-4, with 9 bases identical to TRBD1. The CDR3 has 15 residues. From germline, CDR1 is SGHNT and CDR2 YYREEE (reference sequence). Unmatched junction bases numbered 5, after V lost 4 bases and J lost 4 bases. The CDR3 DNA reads TGTGCCAGCAGCCTACAGGGGGCGAATAATGAAAAACTGTTTTTT. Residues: CASSLQGANNEKLFF.

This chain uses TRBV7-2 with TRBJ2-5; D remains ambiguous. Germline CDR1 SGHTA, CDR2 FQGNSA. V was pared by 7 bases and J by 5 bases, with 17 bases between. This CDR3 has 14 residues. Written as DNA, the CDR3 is TGTGCCAGCATCGCTCATCCGAGCGTGGAGACCCAGTACTTC. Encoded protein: CASIAHPSVETQYF.

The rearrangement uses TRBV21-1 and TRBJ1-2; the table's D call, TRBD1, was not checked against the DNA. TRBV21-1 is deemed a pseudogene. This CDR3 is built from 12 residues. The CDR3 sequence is CASTTRQDGYTF. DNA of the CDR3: TGTGCCAGCACCACCCGACAGGATGGCTACACCTTC.

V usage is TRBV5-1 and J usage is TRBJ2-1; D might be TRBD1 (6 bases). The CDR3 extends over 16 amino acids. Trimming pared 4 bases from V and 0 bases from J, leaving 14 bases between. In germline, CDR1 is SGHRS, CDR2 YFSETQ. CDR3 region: CASSPGHPSSYNEQFF. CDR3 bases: TGCGCCAGCAGCCCGGGACACCCCAGCTCCTACAATGAGCAGTTCTTC.

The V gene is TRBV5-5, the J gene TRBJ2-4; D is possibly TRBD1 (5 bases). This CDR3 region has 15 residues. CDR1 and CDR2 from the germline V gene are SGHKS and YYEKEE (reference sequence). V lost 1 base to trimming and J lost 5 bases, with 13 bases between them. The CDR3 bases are TGTGCCAGCAGCTTGAATGTAGGCAGGGAAAACATTCAGTACTTC. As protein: CASSLNVGRENIQYF. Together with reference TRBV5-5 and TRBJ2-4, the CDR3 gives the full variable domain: DAGVTQSPTHLIKTRGQQVTLRCSPISGHKSVSWYQQVLGQGPQFIFQYYEKEERGRGNFPDRFSARQFPNYSSELNVNALLLGDSALYLCASSLNVGRENIQYFGAGTRLSVL.

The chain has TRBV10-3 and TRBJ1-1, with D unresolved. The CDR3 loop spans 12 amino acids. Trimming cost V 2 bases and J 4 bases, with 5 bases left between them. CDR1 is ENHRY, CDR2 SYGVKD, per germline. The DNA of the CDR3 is TGTGCCATCAGTGAGGGGAGCACTGAAGCTTTCTTT. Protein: CAISEGSTEAFF.

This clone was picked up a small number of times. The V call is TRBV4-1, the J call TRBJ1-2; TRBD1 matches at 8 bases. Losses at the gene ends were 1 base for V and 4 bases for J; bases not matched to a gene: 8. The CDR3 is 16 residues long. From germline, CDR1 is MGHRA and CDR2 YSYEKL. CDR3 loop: CASSQASRGPGYGYTF. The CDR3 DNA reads TGCGCCAGCAGCCAAGCCTCCAGGGGGCCCGGCTATGGCTACACCTTC.

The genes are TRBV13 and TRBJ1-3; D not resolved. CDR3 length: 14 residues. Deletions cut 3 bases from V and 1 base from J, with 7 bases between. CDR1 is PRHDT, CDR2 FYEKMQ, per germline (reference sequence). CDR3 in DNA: TGTGCCAGCAGCTTCTCCTATTCTGGAAACACCATATATTTT. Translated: CASSFSYSGNTIYF.

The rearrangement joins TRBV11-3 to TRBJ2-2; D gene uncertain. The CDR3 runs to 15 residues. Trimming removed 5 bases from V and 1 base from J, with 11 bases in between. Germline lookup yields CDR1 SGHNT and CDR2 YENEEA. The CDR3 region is CASSPDGQNTGELFF. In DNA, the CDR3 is TGTGCCAGCAGCCCAGACGGGCAGAACACCGGGGAGCTGTTTTTT. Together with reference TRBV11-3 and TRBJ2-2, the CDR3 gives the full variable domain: EAGVVQSPRYKIIEKKQPVAFWCNPISGHNTLYWYLQNLGQGPELLIRYENEEAVDDSQLPKDRFSAERLKGVDSTLKIQPAELGDSAVYLCASSPDGQNTGELFFGEGSRLTVL.

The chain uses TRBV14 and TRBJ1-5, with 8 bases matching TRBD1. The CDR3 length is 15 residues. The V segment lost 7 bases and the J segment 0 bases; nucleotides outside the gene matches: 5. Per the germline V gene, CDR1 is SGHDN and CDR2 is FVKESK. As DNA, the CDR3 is TGTGCCAGCAACTTGACAGGGGTTAGCAATCAGCCCCAGCATTTT. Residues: CASNLTGVSNQPQHF.

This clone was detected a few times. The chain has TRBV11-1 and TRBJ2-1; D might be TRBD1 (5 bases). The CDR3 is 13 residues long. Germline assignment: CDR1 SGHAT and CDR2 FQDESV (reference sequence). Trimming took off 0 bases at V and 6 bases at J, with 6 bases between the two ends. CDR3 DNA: TGTGCCAGCAGCTTAGCCAGGGTCAATGAGCAGTTCTTC. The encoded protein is CASSLARVNEQFF. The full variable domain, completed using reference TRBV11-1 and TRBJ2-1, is EAEVAQSPRYKITEKSQAVAFWCDPISGHATLYWYRQILGQGPELLVQFQDESVVDDSQLPKDRFSAERLKGVDSTLKIQPAELGDSAMYLCASSLARVNEQFFGPGTRLTVL.

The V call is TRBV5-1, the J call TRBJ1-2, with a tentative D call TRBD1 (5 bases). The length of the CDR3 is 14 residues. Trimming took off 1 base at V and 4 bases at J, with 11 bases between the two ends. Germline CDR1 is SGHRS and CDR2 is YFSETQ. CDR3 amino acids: CASSLQGGSYGYTF. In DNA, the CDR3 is TGCGCCAGCAGCTTGCAGGGTGGCAGCTATGGCTACACCTTC.

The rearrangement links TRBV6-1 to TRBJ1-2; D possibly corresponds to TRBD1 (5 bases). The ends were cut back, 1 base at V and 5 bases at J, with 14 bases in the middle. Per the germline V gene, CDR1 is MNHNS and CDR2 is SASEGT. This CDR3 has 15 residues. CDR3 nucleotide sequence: TGTGCCAGCAGTGAAGGTTGGGGCAGCTTGTATGGCTACACCTTC. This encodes CASSEGWGSLYGYTF.

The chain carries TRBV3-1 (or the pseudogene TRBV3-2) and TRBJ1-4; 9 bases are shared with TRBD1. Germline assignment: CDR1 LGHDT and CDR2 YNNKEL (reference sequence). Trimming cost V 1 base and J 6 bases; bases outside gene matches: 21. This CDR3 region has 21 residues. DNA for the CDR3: TGTGCCAGCAGCCAAGGGACAGGGGACCTGCAGCGTGTAGGGGGGCATGAAAAACTGTTTTTT. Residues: CASSQGTGDLQRVGGHEKLFF.

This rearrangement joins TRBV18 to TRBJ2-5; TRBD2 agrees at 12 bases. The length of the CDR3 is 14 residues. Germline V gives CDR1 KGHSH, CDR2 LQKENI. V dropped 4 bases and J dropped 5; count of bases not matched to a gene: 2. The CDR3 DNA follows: TGTGCCAGCTCACACGGGACTAGCGGGGAGACCCAGTACTTC. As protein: CASSHGTSGETQYF.

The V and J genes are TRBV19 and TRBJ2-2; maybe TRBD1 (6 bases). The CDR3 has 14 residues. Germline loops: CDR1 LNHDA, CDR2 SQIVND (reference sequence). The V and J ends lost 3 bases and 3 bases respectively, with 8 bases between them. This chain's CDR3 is CASSIRQDTGELFF. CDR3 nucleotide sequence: TGTGCCAGTAGTATTCGACAGGACACCGGGGAGCTGTTTTTT.

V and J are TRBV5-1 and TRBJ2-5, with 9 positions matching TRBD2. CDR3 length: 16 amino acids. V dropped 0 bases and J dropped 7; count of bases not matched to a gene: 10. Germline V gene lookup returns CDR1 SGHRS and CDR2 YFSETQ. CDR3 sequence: CASSLERGGGAGTQYF. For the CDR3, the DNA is TGCGCCAGCAGCTTGGAACGGGGCGGGGGGGCCGGGACCCAGTACTTC.

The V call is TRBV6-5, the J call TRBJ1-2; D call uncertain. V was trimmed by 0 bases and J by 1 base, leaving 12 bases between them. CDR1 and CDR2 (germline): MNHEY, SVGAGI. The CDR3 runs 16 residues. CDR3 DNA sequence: TGTGCCAGCAGTTACTCGGCAGCCATCTATAACTATGGCTACACCTTC. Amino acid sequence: CASSYSAAIYNYGYTF.

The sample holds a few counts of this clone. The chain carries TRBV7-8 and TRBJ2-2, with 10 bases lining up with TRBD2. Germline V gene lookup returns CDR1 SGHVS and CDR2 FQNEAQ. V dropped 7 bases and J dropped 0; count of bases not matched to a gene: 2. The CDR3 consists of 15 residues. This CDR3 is CASKLAGTNTGELFF. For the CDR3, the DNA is TGTGCCAGCAAACTAGCGGGGACGAACACCGGGGAGCTGTTTTTT.

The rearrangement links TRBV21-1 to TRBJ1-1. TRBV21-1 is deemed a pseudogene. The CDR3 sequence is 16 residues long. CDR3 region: CASSFRGPSSGAEAFF. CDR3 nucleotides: TGTGCCAGCAGCTTCCGGGGGCCTTCCAGCGGAGCTGAAGCTTTCTTT.